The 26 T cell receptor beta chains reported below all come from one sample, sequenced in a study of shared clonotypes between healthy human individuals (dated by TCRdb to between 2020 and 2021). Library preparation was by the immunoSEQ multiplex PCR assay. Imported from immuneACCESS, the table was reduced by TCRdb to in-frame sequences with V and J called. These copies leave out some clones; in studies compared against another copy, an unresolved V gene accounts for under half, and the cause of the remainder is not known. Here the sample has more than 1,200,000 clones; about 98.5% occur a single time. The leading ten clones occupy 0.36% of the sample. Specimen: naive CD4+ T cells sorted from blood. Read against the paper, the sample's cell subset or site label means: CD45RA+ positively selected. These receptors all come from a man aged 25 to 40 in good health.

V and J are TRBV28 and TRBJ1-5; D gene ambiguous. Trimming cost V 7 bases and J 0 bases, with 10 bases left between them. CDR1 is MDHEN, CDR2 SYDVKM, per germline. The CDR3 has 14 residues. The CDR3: CASMRVYSNQPQHF. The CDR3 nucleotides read TGTGCCAGCATGAGGGTCTATAGCAATCAGCCCCAGCATTTT.

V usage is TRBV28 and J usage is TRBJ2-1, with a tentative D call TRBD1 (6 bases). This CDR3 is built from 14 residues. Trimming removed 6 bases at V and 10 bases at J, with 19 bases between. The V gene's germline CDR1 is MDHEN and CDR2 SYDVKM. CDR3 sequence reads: CASSQFTGSLEQFF. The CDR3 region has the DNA TGTGCCAGCAGCCAATTCACAGGGTCCCTAGAGCAGTTCTTC. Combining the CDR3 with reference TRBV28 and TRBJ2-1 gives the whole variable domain DVKVTQSSRYLVKRTGEKVFLECVQDMDHENMFWYRQDPGLGLRLIYFSYDVKMKEKGDIPEGYSVSREKKERFSLILESASTNQTSMYLCASSQFTGSLEQFFGPGTRLTVL.

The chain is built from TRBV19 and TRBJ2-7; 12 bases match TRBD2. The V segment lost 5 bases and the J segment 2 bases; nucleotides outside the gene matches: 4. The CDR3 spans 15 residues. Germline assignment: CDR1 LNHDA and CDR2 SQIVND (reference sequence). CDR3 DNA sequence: TGTGCCAGTAGTGGCGGACTAGCGGGAACCTACGAGCAGTACTTC. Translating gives CASSGGLAGTYEQYF.

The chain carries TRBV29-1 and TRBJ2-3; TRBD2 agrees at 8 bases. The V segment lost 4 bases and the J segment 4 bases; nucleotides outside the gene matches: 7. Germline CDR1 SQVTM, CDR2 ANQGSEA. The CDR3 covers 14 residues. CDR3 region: CSVAYGLAADTQYF. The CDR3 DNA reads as TGCAGCGTTGCGTACGGACTAGCAGCAGATACGCAGTATTTT.

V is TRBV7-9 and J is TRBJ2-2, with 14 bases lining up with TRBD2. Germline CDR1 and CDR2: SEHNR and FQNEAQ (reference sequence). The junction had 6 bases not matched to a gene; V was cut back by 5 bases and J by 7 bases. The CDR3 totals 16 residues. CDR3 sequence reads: CASSRTSGRRDGELFF. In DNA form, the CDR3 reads TGTGCCAGCAGCCGGACTAGCGGGAGGAGAGACGGGGAGCTGTTTTTT.

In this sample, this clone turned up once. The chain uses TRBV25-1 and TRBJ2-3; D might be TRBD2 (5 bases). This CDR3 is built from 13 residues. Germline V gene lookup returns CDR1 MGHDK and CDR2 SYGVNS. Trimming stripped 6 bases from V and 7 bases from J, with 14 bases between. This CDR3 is CASREESGNTQYF. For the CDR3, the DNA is TGTGCCAGCAGAGAGGAGTCGGGGAATACGCAGTATTTT.

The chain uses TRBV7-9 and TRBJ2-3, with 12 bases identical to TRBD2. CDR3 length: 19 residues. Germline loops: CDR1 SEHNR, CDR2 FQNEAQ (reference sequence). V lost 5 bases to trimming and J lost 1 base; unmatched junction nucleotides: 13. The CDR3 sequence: CASSPPGLAGRRGTDTQYF. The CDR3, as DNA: TGTGCCAGCAGCCCGCCGGGACTAGCGGGCCGGCGGGGCACAGATACGCAGTATTTT.

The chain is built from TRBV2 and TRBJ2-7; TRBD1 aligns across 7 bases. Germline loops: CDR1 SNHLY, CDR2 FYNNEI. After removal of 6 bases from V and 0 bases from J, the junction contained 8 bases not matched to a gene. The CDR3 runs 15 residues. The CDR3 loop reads CASRQDRAPSYEQYF. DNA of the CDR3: TGTGCCAGCAGGCAAGACAGGGCCCCCTCCTACGAGCAGTACTTC.

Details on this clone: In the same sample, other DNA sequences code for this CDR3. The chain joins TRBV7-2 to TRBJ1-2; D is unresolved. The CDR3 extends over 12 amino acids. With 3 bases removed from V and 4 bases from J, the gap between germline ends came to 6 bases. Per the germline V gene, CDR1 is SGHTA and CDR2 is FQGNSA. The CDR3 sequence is CASSFGGYGYTF. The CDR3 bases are TGTGCCAGCAGCTTTGGAGGCTATGGCTACACCTTC.

CDR3: CAISLRDSSYEQYF. The CDR3 coding sequence is TGTGCCATCAGCCTCCGGGACAGTTCCTACGAGCAGTACTTC. This rearrangement joins TRBV10-3 to TRBJ2-7; TRBD1 aligns across 7 bases. Looked up from germline, CDR1 is ENHRY and CDR2 is SYGVKD. The V and J ends lost 6 bases and 1 base, in that order; junction bases with no gene match: 6. The length of the CDR3 is 14 residues.

CDR3 in DNA: TGTGCCACCAGCATCGTCGGCTATGCTAGCACAGATACGCAGTATTTT. It encodes CATSIVGYASTDTQYF. V is TRBV15 and J is TRBJ2-3; D is uncertain. This CDR3 region has 16 residues. With 4 bases removed from V and 0 bases from J, the gap between germline ends came to 14 bases. Germline V gene data show CDR1 as LNHNV and CDR2 as YYDKDF (reference sequence).

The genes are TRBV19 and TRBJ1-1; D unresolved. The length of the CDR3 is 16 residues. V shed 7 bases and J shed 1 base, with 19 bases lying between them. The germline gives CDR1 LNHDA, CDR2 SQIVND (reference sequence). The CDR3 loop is CASNHPYLGRNTEAFF. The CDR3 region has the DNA TGTGCCAGTAACCATCCCTACCTTGGGCGGAACACTGAAGCTTTCTTT. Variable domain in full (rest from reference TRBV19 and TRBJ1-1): DGGITQSPKYLFRKEGQNVTLSCEQNLNHDAMYWYRQDPGQGLRLIYYSQIVNDFQKGDIAEGYSVSREKKESFPLTVTSAQKNPTAFYLCASNHPYLGRNTEAFFGQGTRLTVV.

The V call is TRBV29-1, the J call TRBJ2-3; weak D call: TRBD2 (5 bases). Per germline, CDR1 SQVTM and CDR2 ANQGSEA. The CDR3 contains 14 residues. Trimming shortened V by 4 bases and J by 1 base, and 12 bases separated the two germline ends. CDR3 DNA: TGCAGCGTTGTCGCGGGCGGAGGCACAGATACGCAGTATTTT. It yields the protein CSVVAGGGTDTQYF.

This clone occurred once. The CDR3 sequence: CASSELSGRWGRETQYF. In nucleotides, the CDR3 is TGTGCCAGCAGTGAATTGAGCGGGAGGTGGGGTCGAGAGACCCAGTACTTC. The chain combines TRBV2 with TRBJ2-5; TRBD2 agrees at 9 bases. The CDR3 has 17 amino acids. Losses at the gene ends were 2 bases for V and 4 bases for J; bases not matched to a gene: 11. Germline V CDR1 and CDR2: SNHLY, FYNNEI.

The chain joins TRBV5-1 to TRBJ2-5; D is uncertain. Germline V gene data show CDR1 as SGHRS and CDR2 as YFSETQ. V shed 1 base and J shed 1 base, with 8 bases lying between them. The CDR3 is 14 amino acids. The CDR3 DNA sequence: TGCGCCAGCAGCTTGTTCACACTCCAAGAGACCCAGTACTTC. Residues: CASSLFTLQETQYF.

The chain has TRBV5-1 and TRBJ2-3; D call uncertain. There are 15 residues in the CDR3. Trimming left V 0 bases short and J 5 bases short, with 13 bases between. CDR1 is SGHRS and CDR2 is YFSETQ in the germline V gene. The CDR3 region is CASSLAETSQDTQYF. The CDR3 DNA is TGCGCCAGCAGCTTGGCCGAAACAAGCCAAGATACGCAGTATTTT.

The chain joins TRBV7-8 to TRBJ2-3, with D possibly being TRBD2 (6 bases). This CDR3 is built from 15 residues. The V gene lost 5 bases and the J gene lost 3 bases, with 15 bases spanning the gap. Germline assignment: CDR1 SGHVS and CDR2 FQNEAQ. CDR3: CASSMGRGGTDTQYF. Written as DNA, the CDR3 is TGTGCCAGCAGCATGGGACGGGGAGGAACAGATACGCAGTATTTT.

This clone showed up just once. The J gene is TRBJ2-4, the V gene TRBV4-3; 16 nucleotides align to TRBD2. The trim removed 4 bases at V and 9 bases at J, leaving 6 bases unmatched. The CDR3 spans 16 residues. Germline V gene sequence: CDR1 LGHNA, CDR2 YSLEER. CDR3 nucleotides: TGCGCCAGCAGCCCCCAGGGACTAGCGGGAGGGGGCATTCAGTACTTC. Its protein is CASSPQGLAGGGIQYF.

DNA of the CDR3: TGTGCCAGCAGGGGTGGGGGTGCAACTAATGAAAAACTGTTTTTT. Its protein is CASRGGGATNEKLFF. The chain carries TRBV28 and TRBJ1-4, with D possibly matching TRBD1 (5 bases). Germline CDR1 and CDR2: MDHEN and SYDVKM. Trimming took 6 bases from V and 0 from J, leaving 11 bases between them. This CDR3 contains 15 residues. The whole variable domain, remainder taken from reference TRBV28 and TRBJ1-4, is DVKVTQSSRYLVKRTGEKVFLECVQDMDHENMFWYRQDPGLGLRLIYFSYDVKMKEKGDIPEGYSVSREKKERFSLILESASTNQTSMYLCASRGGGATNEKLFFGSGTQLSVL.

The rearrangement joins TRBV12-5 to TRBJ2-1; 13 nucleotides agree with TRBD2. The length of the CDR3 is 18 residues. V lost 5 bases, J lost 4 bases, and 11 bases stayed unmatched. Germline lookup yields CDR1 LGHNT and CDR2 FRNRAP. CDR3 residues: CASGEGLAGAEGYNEQFF. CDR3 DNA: TGTGCTAGTGGTGAAGGACTAGCGGGAGCGGAGGGATACAATGAGCAGTTCTTC.

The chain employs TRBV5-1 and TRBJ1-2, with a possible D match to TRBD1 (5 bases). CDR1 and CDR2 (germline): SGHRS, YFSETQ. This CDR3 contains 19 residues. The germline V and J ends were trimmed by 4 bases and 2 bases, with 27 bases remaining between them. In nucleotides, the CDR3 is TGCGCCAGCAGCGCAAGGTCCGTTTTGGCGGGGACGGAAAACTATGGCTACACCTTC. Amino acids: CASSARSVLAGTENYGYTF.

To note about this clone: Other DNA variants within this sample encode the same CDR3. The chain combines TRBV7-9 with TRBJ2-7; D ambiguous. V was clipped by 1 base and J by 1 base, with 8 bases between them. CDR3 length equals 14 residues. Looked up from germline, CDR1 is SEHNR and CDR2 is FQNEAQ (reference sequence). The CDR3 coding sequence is TGTGCCAGCAGCTTAGAGGCGGTATCCTACGAGCAGTACTTC. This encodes CASSLEAVSYEQYF.

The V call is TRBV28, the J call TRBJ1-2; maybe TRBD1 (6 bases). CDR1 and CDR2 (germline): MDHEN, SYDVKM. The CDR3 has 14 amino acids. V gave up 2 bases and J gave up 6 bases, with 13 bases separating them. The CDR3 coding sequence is TGTGCCAGCAGTTTAGTTGTAGGGGGAAATGGCTACACCTTC. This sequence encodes CASSLVVGGNGYTF.

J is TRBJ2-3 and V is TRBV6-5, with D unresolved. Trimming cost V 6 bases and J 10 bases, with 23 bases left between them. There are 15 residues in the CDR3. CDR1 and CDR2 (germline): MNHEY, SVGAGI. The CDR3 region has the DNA TGTGCCAGCAGCGCCCTAGGAGAGGCTTTCAGAGCGCAGTATTTT. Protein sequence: CASSALGEAFRAQYF.

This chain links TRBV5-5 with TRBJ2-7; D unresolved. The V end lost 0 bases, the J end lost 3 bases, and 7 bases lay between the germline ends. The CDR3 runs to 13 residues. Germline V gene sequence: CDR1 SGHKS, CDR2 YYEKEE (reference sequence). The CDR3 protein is CASSLARLYEQYF. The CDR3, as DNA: TGTGCCAGCAGCTTGGCCAGACTCTACGAGCAGTACTTC.

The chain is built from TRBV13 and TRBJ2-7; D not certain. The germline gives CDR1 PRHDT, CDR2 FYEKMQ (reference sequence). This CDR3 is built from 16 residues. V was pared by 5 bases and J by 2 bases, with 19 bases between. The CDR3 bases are TGTGCCAGCAGCCGCCCAGGCATTGTAGGTGCCTACGAGCAGTACTTC. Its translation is CASSRPGIVGAYEQYF.